This T cell receptor (beta chain) was obtained from a study of molecular identifiers for immune sequencing clone quantification. Each CDR3 protein gets one entry after TCRdb re-called the PCR reads with MiXCR. The table has hundreds of thousands of distinct CDR3 sequences, less than 30% seen once. The germline V gene has CDR1 SGHAT and CDR2 FQNNGV. Trimming cost V 5 bases and J 4 bases; bases outside gene matches: 7. CDR3 length equals 15 residues. This clonotype was sampled from a human donor in good health. Some libraries in this study had Jurkat cell RNA spiked in. Sequenced material: naive CD8+ T cells from blood, with Jurkat cell RNA spiked in. Subset reported: FACS-sorted CD8+CD4-CCR7+CD45RA+ naive T cells. The chain recombines TRBV11-2 with TRBJ2-1; TRBD1 agrees at 8 bases. In nucleotides, the CDR3 is TGTGCCAGCAGCACGCGACAGGGGATGTACAATGAGCAGTTCTTC. Protein: CASSTRQGMYNEQFF.